This TCR beta chain was obtained from a study of OX40 agonist ivuxolimab in advanced cancers. At the level of the whole study: The costimulatory receptor OX40 (CD134) was targeted by ivuxolimab, a fully human IgG2 agonistic monoclonal antibody. A male proportion of 75% to 85% and a mean age of about 60 years, ranging from roughly 23 to 80, were recorded for the dose-escalation cohort. Partial responses were achieved by three dose-escalation patients, of whom one had hepatocellular carcinoma and two had cutaneous melanoma. Intravenous ivuxolimab was administered to patients every 2 weeks at six dose levels: 0.01, 0.1, 0.3, 1.5, 3 and 10 mg/kg. Patients were allowed to have had prior anti-PD-1, anti-PD-L1 or anti-CTLA-4 therapy, and approximately 40% of the dose-escalation patients had been treated with checkpoint inhibitors. Peripheral TCRbeta sequencing aimed to test whether ivuxolimab altered TCR sequence diversity and caused clonal T-cell expansion. The paper reports the monotherapy dose-escalation portion (N of about 50 patients) of the phase I ivuxolimab trial. Of the approximately 53 patients in dose escalation, 19 had hepatocellular carcinoma, approximately 15 had melanoma, 9 had renal cell carcinoma and 9 had head and neck cancer. Points the paper makes about the study in general: At doses from 0.1 to 3.0 mg/kg, clonal expansion was seen in both CD4+ and CD8+ blood T cells between baseline and week 6. Which antigens the clonally expanded peripheral T cells were specific for was not determined. After ivuxolimab, expanded clones were on average more numerous among CD8+ T cells than among CD4+ T cells. Low levels of normalized T-cell clonal expansion were also seen in some patients who did not respond. In partial responders in the 0.1-3.0 mg/kg groups, normalized peripheral clonal expansion was found to be among the lowest, especially among CD8+ T cells.

According to the germline V gene (reference sequence), CDR1 reads SGHNT and CDR2 reads YYREEE. The CDR3 starts with the cysteine, ends with the phenylalanine, and has 17 residues. Left in the record is the CDR3 DNA by itself, 51 bases read in frame from the first base. Relative to germline, V is missing 0 bases and J is missing 2 bases, with 5 bases of the junction outside any gene match. About this clone itself: Its antigen has not been determined. No quality values exist for individual bases; no much larger clone is one base distant.

To sequence the TCRbeta CDR3 region, genomic DNA was isolated from the sorted cells. The immunoSEQ Assay was used to sequence the TCRbeta CDR3 regions. The table was pulled from immuneACCESS by TCRdb, which kept in-frame rearrangements only. Such tables lose some clones; where checked, under half of the loss comes from unresolved V genes, and the rest has no known cause. The sample table holds about 64,000 clones, of which 75% to 90% were seen once. The ten largest clones capture around an eighth of the sample. The trial excluded patients who had a history of autoimmune disease or were on systemic immunosuppression. Peripheral blood for TCR sequencing was collected from all dose cohorts at baseline, on cycle 4 day 1, and on cycle 7 day 1. The samples were drawn from a first-in-human, open-label, multicenter phase I dose-escalation trial of ivuxolimab. Adults with locally advanced or metastatic melanoma, renal cell carcinoma, hepatocellular carcinoma or head and neck squamous cell carcinoma were enrolled in the trial. Before TCR sequencing, CD4+ T cells and CD8+ T cells from peripheral blood were sorted into separate populations.

The sequence derives from an adult with an advanced solid tumor such as melanoma, head and neck, liver or kidney cancer. The chain employs TRBV5-4 and TRBJ2-2; the junction holds 9 bases that match TRBD2. The sequencing here drew on CD4+ or CD8+ T cells sorted from blood, taken in a trial of the OX40 agonist ivuxolimab. In nucleotide form, the sequence is TGTGCCAGCAGCTTGGATGCTAGCGGGACTAACACCGGGGAGCTGTTTTTT. Its protein is CASSLDASGTNTGELFF.